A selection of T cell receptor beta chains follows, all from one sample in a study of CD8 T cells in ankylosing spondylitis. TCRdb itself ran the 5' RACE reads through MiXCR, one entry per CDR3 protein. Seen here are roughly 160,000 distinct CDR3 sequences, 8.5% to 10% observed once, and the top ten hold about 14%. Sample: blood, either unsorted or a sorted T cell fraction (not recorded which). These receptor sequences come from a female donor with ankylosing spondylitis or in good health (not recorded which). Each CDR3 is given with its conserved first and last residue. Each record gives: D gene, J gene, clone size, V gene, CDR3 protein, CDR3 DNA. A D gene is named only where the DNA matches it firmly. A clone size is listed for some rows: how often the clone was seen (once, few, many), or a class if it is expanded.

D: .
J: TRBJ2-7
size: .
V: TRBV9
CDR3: CASSSTGGHSYEQYF
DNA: TGTGCCAGCAGCTCCACGGGGGGCCACTCCTACGAGCAGTACTTC

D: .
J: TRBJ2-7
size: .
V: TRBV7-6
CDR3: CASSLKAGRYHEQYF
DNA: TGTGCCAGCAGCTTAAAGGCAGGGCGTTATCACGAGCAGTACTTC

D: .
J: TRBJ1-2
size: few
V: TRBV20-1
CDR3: CSATADGYTF
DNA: TGCAGTGCTACCGCGGATGGCTACACCTTC

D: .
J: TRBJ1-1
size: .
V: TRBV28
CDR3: CASSPRDRPKAFF
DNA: TGTGCCAGCAGCCCCAGGGACCGACCGAAAGCTTTCTTT

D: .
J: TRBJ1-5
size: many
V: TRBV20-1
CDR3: CSARDFRASGQPQHF
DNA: TGCAGTGCTAGAGATTTTCGGGCCAGTGGTCAGCCCCAGCATTTT

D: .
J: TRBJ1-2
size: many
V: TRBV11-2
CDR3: CASSLSPSVNYGYTF
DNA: TGTGCCAGCAGCTTATCTCCCTCCGTTAACTATGGCTACACCTTC

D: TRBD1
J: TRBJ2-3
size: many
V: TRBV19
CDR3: CASTSGQGTDTQYF
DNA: TGTGCCAGTACATCCGGACAGGGGACAGATACGCAGTATTTT

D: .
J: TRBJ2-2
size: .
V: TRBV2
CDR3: CASSLDAGSGELFF
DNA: TGTGCCAGCAGTCTCGACGCCGGCTCCGGGGAGCTGTTTTTT

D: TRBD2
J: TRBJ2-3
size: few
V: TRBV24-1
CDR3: CATSDPREGTDTQYF
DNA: TGTGCCACCAGTGATCCACGGGAGGGCACAGATACGCAGTATTTT

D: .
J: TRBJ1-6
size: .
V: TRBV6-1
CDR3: CASRETLSSYNSPLHF
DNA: TGTGCCAGCAGAGAGACCTTGAGCTCCTATAATTCACCCCTCCACTTT

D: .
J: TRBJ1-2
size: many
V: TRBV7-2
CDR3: CASSLGGYTF
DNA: TGTGCCAGCAGCTTGGGGGGCTACACCTTC

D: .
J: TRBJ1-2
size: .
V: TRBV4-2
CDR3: CASGPGLNYGYTF
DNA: TGTGCCAGCGGCCCCGGGCTCAACTATGGCTACACCTTC

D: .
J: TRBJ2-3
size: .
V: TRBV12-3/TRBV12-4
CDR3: CASSLQLGGGDTQYF
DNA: TGTGCCAGCAGTTTGCAGCTAGGAGGAGGGGATACGCAGTATTTT

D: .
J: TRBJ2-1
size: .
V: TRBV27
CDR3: CASSFIPTGDKQFF
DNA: TGTGCCAGCAGTTTTATACCCACTGGGGATAAGCAGTTCTTC

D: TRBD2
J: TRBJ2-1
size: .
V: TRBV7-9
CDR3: CASSLWRELNEQFF
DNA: TGTGCCAGCAGCTTATGGCGGGAGTTGAATGAGCAGTTCTTC

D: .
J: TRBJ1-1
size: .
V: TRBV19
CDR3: CASSHTGSSTEAFF
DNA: TGTGCCAGTAGTCACACAGGGAGTAGCACTGAAGCTTTCTTT

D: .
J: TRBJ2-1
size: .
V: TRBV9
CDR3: CASSVGGGSYNEQFF
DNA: TGTGCCAGCAGCGTAGGAGGGGGAAGCTACAATGAGCAGTTCTTC

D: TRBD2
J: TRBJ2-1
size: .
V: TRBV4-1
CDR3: CASSPASGRGNEQFF
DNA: TGCGCCAGCAGCCCCGCTAGCGGGAGGGGTAATGAGCAGTTCTTC

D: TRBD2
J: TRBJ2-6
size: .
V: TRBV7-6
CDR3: CASSTRAGFYSGANVLTF
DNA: TGTGCCAGCAGCACCCGAGCGGGATTTTACTCTGGGGCCAACGTCCTGACTTTC

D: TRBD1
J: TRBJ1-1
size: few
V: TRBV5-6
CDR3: CASSLQGYDTEAFF
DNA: TGTGCCAGCAGCTTACAGGGGTATGACACTGAAGCTTTCTTT

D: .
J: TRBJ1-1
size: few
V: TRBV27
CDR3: CASSDRVWTEAFF
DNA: TGTGCCAGCAGTGATAGGGTTTGGACTGAAGCTTTCTTT

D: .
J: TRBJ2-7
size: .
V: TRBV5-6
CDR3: CASSWTPEDLGYEQYF
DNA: TGTGCCAGCAGCTGGACACCGGAAGACCTGGGTTACGAGCAGTACTTC

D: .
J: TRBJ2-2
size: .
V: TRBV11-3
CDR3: CASSFPLGTLSGELFF
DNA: TGTGCCAGCTCATTTCCCCTGGGGACTCTCAGCGGGGAGCTGTTTTTT

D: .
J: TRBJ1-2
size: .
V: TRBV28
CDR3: CASAAFYGYTF
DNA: TGTGCCAGCGCGGCATTCTATGGCTACACCTTC

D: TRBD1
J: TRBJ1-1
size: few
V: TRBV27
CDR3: CASRQTRQGETEAFF
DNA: TGTGCCAGCAGGCAAACGAGACAGGGCGAGACTGAAGCTTTCTTT

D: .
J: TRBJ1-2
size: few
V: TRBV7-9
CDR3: CASSPDGTLVYGYTF
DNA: TGTGCCAGCAGCCCAGACGGGACTCTGGTCTATGGCTACACCTTC

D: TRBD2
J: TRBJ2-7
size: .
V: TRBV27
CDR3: CASSPLAGRIHEQYF
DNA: TGTGCCAGCAGTCCATTAGCGGGAAGGATCCACGAGCAGTACTTC

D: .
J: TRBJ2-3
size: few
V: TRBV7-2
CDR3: CASSPAFRGADTQYF
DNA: TGTGCCAGCAGCCCAGCGTTCCGGGGAGCAGATACGCAGTATTTT

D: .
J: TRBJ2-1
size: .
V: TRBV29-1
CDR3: CSVVPGIGTEGYNEQFF
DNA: TGCAGCGTTGTCCCGGGAATAGGTACAGAGGGGTACAATGAGCAGTTCTTC

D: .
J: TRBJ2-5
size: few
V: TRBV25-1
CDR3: CATIGGRETQYF
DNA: TGTGCCACCATCGGGGGAAGAGAGACCCAGTACTTC

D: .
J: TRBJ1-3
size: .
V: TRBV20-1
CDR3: CSARVTGLDSGNTIYF
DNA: TGCAGTGCTAGAGTGACAGGACTAGACTCTGGAAACACCATATATTTT

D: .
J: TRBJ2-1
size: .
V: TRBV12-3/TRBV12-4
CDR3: CASSIFPENEQFF
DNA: TGTGCCAGCAGCATCTTCCCAGAGAATGAGCAGTTCTTC

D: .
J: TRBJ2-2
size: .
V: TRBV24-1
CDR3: CATSAAGELFF
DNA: TGTGCCACCAGTGCGGCCGGGGAGCTGTTTTTT

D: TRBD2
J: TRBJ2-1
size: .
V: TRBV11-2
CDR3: CASTPGLAGEDEQFF
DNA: TGTGCCAGCACCCCGGGACTAGCGGGAGAGGATGAGCAGTTCTTC

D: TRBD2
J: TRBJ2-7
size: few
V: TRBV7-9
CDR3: CASSPPAAGGPHEQYF
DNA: TGTGCCAGCAGCCCCCCGGCAGCGGGAGGGCCCCACGAGCAGTACTTC

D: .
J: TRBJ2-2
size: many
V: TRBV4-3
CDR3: CASSRGQNTGELFF
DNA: TGCGCCAGCAGCCGCGGACAAAACACCGGGGAGCTGTTTTTT

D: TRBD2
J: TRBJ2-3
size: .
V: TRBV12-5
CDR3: CASGFLATGLAESTDTQYF
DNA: TGTGCTAGTGGTTTCCTCGCAACGGGACTAGCGGAAAGCACAGATACGCAGTATTTT

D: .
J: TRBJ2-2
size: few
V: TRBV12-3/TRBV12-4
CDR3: CASTFYNTGELFF
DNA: TGTGCCAGCACTTTCTATAACACCGGGGAGCTGTTTTTT

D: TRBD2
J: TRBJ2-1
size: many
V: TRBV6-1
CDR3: CASSERWTSGRGNEQFF
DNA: TGTGCCAGCAGCGAGCGATGGACTAGCGGGAGGGGGAATGAGCAGTTCTTC

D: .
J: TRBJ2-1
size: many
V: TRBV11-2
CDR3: CASSLDPFVSLYNEQFF
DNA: TGTGCCAGCAGCTTAGATCCTTTCGTTTCATTATACAATGAGCAGTTCTTC